A selection of T cell receptor beta chains follows, all from one sample in a study of blood T cell repertoires in COVID-19. Profiling relied on immunoSEQ multiplex PCR, and the TCRdb table lists in-frame clones only, not all of them. The top ten hold about 1.6% of the sample, which has about 260,000 clones, 85% to 90% seen once. Sequenced material: peripheral blood. The receptor source for this set is a woman between 40 and 55 years old who had recovered from COVID-19. CDR3s include the opening cysteine and the closing phenylalanine or tryptophan. D genes are given only for firm matches. The listing skips clone size in some rows; elsewhere it reads once, few, many or a size class.

V gene	J gene	clone size	D gene	CDR3 protein	CDR3 DNA
TRBV5-1	TRBJ1-1	.	.	CASSSILQGNTEAFF	TGCGCCAGCAGCTCAATTTTACAGGGGAACACTGAAGCTTTCTTT
TRBV2	TRBJ2-3	.	.	CASRPFRGGTDTQYF	TGTGCCAGCAGACCCTTCCGCGGGGGCACAGATACGCAGTATTTT
TRBV11-2	TRBJ2-3	.	TRBD1	CASRPYTGGALADTQYF	TGTGCCAGCAGACCATATACAGGGGGCGCCTTGGCAGATACGCAGTATTTT
TRBV7-9	TRBJ2-3	.	TRBD2	CASSFRRGSTDTQYF	TGTGCCAGCAGCTTTCGGCGGGGGAGCACAGATACGCAGTATTTT
TRBV2	TRBJ1-5	once	.	CASSEDRVSQPQHF	TGTGCCAGCAGTGAAGACAGGGTGAGTCAGCCCCAGCATTTT
TRBV6-1	TRBJ2-7	.	.	CASSESYYEQYF	TGTGCCAGCAGTGAATCGTACTACGAGCAGTACTTC
TRBV27	TRBJ1-2	.	.	CASWGDVGGYTF	TGTGCCAGCTGGGGGGACGTTGGTGGCTACACCTTC
TRBV4-1	TRBJ1-2	.	.	CASSQLPAGLYGYTF	TGCGCCAGCAGCCAACTTCCCGCAGGGCTCTATGGCTACACCTTC
TRBV5-1	TRBJ2-3	.	.	CASSMSRDTQYF	TGCGCCAGCAGCATGTCCAGGGATACGCAGTATTTT
TRBV7-9	TRBJ1-3	.	.	CASSPFAGGNTIYF	TGTGCCAGCAGCCCTTTTGCGGGAGGAAACACCATATATTTT
TRBV7-9	TRBJ2-2	.	TRBD2	CASSDREGTGELFF	TGTGCCAGCAGCGATAGGGAGGGGACCGGGGAGCTGTTTTTT